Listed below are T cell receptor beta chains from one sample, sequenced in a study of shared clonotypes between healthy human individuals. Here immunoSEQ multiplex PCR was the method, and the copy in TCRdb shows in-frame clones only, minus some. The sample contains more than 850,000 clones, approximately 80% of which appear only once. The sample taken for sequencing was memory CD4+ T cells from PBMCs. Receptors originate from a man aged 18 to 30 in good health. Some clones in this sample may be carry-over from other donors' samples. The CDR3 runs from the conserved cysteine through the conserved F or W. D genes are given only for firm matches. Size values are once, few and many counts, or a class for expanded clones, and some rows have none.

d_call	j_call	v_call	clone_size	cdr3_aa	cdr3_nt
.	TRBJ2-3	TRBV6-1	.	CASSGPRQTDTQYF	TGTGCCAGCAGTGGGCCCCGTCAGACAGATACGCAGTATTTT
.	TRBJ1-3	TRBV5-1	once	CASSEGVAGNTIYF	TGCGCCAGCAGCGAAGGGGTTGCTGGAAACACCATATATTTT
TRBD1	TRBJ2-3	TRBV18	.	CASSPQGATLSLSSTDTQYF	TGTGCCAGCTCACCGCAGGGGGCTACCTTATCACTCTCTAGCACAGATACGCAGTATTTT
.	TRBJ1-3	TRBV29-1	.	CSGGNGNTIYF	TGCAGCGGGGGTAACGGAAACACCATATATTTT
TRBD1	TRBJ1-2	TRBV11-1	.	CASSYRDRAPNYGYTF	TGTGCCAGCAGCTACCGGGACAGAGCACCGAACTATGGCTACACCTTC
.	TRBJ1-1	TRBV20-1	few	CRVGGDTEAFF	TGCAGGGTAGGAGGGGACACTGAAGCTTTCTTT
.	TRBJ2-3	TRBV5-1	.	CASGFLTGESGDTQYF	TGCGCCAGCGGGTTCTTGACGGGCGAATCAGGGGATACGCAGTATTTT
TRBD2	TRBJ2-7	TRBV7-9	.	CASSLSSGITYEQYF	TGTGCCAGCAGCTTATCTAGCGGGATTACCTACGAGCAGTACTTC
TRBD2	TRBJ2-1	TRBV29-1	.	CSAAILAGAGNEQFF	TGCAGCGCCGCAATCCTAGCGGGAGCCGGAAATGAGCAGTTCTTC
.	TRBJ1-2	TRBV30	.	CAWRGQLLNYGYTF	TGTGCCTGGAGAGGGCAGTTACTTAACTATGGCTACACCTTC
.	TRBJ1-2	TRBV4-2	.	CASSQTGALYGYTF	TGTGCCAGCAGCCAGACGGGGGCCCTCTATGGCTACACCTTC
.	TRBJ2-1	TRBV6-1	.	CASRVSSYNEQFF	TGTGCCAGCAGGGTTAGCTCCTACAATGAGCAGTTCTTC
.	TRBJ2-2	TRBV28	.	CASSFGLSPRELFF	TGTGCCAGCAGTTTCGGGCTCAGTCCCCGGGAGCTGTTTTTT
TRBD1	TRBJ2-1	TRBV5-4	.	CASSSGQVRDGEQFF	TGTGCCAGCAGCTCCGGACAGGTCAGGGATGGTGAGCAGTTCTTC
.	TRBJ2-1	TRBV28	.	CASWLRGGEQFF	TGTGCCAGCTGGCTCCGGGGCGGGGAGCAGTTCTTC
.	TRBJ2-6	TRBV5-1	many	CASSRSTGANVLTF	TGCGCCAGCAGTCGGTCCACTGGGGCCAACGTCCTGACTTTC
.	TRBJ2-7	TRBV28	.	CASSTEGQGTYEQYF	TGTGCCAGCAGTACGGAAGGACAAGGAACCTACGAGCAGTACTTC
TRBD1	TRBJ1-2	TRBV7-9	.	CASSLSQGAFGYTF	TGTGCCAGCAGCTTAAGTCAGGGGGCTTTCGGCTACACCTTC
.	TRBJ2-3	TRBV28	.	CASTTLRGDTQYF	TGTGCCAGCACCACTCTCCGGGGAGATACGCAGTATTTT
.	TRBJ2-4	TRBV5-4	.	CASSDPGPGIQYF	TGTGCCAGCAGCGATCCCGGCCCTGGCATTCAGTACTTC
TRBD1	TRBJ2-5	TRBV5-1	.	CASSLVRTGDAGLGETQYF	TGCGCCAGCAGCTTGGTCCGGACAGGGGATGCCGGTCTTGGGGAGACCCAGTACTTC
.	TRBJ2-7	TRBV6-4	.	CASPGRYEQYF	TGTGCCAGCCCGGGCCGCTACGAGCAGTACTTC
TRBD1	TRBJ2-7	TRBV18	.	CASSGSQGAYEQYF	TGTGCCAGCTCAGGGTCACAGGGGGCCTACGAGCAGTACTTC
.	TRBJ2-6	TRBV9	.	CASSVVGANVLTF	TGTGCCAGCAGCGTAGTGGGGGCCAACGTCCTGACTTTC
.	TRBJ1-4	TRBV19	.	CASSIVGAVRELFF	TGTGCCAGTAGTATAGTGGGGGCCGTTAGGGAACTGTTTTTT
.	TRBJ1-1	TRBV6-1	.	CASSEAYRYGTEAFF	TGTGCCAGCAGTGAAGCCTACAGGTACGGCACTGAAGCTTTCTTT
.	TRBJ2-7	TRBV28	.	CASSLSKGGFYEQYF	TGTGCCAGCAGTTTATCCAAAGGCGGATTCTACGAGCAGTACTTC
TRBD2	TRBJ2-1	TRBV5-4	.	CASSLGGRLAGGNEQFF	TGTGCCAGCAGCTTGGGGGGTAGACTAGCGGGAGGCAATGAGCAGTTCTTC
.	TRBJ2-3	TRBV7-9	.	CASSLTGLGRDTQYF	TGTGCCAGCAGCTTAACAGGACTCGGTAGGGATACGCAGTATTTT
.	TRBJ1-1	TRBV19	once	CASTRTGSYTEAFF	TGTGCCAGTACCCGAACAGGGAGTTATACTGAAGCTTTCTTT
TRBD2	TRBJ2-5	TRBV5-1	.	CASSGGTNKETQYF	TGCGCCAGCAGCGGCGGGACTAATAAAGAGACCCAGTACTTC
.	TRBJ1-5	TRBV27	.	CASRTAWDRPNQPQHF	TGTGCCAGCAGAACGGCCTGGGACCGACCGAATCAGCCCCAGCATTTT
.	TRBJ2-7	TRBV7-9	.	CASSVDHRSSYEQYF	TGTGCCAGCAGCGTTGACCACAGGAGCTCCTACGAGCAGTACTTC
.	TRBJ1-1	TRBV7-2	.	CASSLMMNTEAFF	TGTGCCAGCAGCTTAATGATGAACACTGAAGCTTTCTTT
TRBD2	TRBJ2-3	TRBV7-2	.	CASSPGGVADTQYF	TGTGCCAGCAGCCCGGGGGGGGTCGCAGATACGCAGTATTTT
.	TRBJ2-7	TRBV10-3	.	CAISAPGTPSNEQYF	TGTGCCATCAGTGCACCCGGGACGCCTTCCAACGAGCAGTACTTC
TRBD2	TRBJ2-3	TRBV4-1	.	CASSQVSGTSGRSDTQYF	TGCGCCAGCAGCCAAGTCTCCGGGACTAGCGGGAGGAGTGATACGCAGTATTTT
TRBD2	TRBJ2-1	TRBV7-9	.	CASSLVGAGQFF	TGTGCCAGCAGCTTAGTAGGAGCGGGACAGTTCTTC
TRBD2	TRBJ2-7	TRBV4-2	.	CASSQPGGTRGYEQYF	TGTGCCAGCAGCCAACCTGGCGGGACTAGAGGTTACGAGCAGTACTTC
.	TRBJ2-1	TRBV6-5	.	CASSPPGRNEQFF	TGTGCCAGCAGTCCACCCGGACGCAATGAGCAGTTCTTC
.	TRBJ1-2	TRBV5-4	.	CASSLGLTRGYGYTF	TGTGCCAGCAGCTTGGGACTTACTCGCGGCTATGGCTACACCTTC
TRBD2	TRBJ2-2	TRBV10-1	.	CASSLSGEAGELFF	TGCGCCAGCAGTCTTAGCGGGGAGGCCGGGGAGCTGTTTTTT
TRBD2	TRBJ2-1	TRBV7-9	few	CASSLPWGVSGSSDEQFF	TGTGCCAGCAGCTTACCGTGGGGTGTTAGCGGGAGTTCTGATGAGCAGTTCTTC
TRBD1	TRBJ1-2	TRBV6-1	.	CASSEPGTGSVDYTF	TGTGCCAGCAGTGAACCGGGGACAGGATCTGTAGACTACACCTTC
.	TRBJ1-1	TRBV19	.	CASTRLMNTEAFF	TGTGCCAGTACCCGACTAATGAACACTGAAGCTTTCTTT
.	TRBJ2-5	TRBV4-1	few	CASSQDTQVETQYF	TGCGCCAGCAGCCAAGATACCCAAGTGGAGACCCAGTACTTC
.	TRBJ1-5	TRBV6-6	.	CASTRSEGLSNQPQHF	TGTGCCAGCACCCGATCGGAGGGGCTGAGTAATCAGCCCCAGCATTTT
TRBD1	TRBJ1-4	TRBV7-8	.	CASSLRDRGPFALFF	TGTGCCAGCAGCCTCCGGGACAGGGGGCCTTTCGCACTGTTTTTT
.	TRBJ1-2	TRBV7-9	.	CASSLGQSGYTF	TGTGCCAGCAGCTTAGGCCAATCCGGCTACACCTTC
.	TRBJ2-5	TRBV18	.	CASSLGRARETQYF	TGTGCCAGCTCACTGGGGCGGGCCCGAGAGACCCAGTACTTC
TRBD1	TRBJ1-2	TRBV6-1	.	CASREGQALNYGYTF	TGTGCCAGCAGAGAGGGACAGGCCCTTAACTATGGCTACACCTTC
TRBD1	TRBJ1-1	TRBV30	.	CAWWDREVPEAFF	TGTGCCTGGTGGGACAGGGAGGTCCCTGAAGCTTTCTTT
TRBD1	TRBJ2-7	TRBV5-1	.	CASSLAAGQGGYEQYF	TGCGCCAGCAGCTTGGCGGCGGGACAGGGAGGCTACGAGCAGTACTTC
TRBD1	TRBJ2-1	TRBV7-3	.	CASSFRQGAYNEQFF	TGTGCCAGCAGCTTCAGACAGGGTGCTTACAATGAGCAGTTCTTC
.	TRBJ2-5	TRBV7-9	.	CASSLVYETQYF	TGTGCCAGCAGCCTTGTATACGAGACCCAGTACTTC